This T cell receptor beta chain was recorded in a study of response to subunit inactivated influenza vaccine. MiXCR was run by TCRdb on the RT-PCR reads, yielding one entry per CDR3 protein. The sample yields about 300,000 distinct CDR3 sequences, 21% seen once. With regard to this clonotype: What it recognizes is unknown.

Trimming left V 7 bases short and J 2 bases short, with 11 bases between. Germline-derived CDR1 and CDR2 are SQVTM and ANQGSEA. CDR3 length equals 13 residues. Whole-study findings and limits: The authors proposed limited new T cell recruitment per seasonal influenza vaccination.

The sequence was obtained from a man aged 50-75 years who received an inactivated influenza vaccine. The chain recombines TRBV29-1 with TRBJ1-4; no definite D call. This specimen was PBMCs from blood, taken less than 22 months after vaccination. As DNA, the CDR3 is TGCAGCGCCGGAGTGCCCACTAATGAAAAACTGTTTTTT. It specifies CSAGVPTNEKLFF.